Below, 7 T cell receptor beta chains from the same sample are listed, as sequenced in a study of blood T cell repertoires in COVID-19. Only in-frame clones appear in the TCRdb table, and some are missing; sequencing was by immunoSEQ multiplex PCR. Among some 300,000 clones, approximately 86% were seen once, and the ten largest hold over 10%. The sequencing input was peripheral blood. The origin of the receptors is a woman aged 70-85 years with COVID-19, enrolled during active disease.

The V and J genes are TRBV9 and TRBJ1-1, with D tentatively TRBD1 (6 bases). The CDR3 has 13 amino acids. Trimming stripped 7 bases from V and 0 bases from J, with 10 bases between. Germline loops: CDR1 SGDLS, CDR2 YYNGEE. The CDR3 sequence is CASGQTMNTEAFF. Written as DNA, the CDR3 is TGTGCCAGCGGACAGACTATGAACACTGAAGCTTTCTTT.

CDR3 in DNA: TGTGCCAGCAGTTTACCCGGGACAGGGGGCTACGAGCAGTACTTC. Translating gives CASSLPGTGGYEQYF. The gene calls are TRBV11-2 and TRBJ2-7; 11 bases line up with TRBD1. The CDR3 has 15 residues. Per the germline V gene, CDR1 is SGHAT and CDR2 is FQNNGV. The V segment lost 6 bases and the J segment 3 bases; nucleotides outside the gene matches: 7. Full variable domain (remainder filled in from reference TRBV11-2 and TRBJ2-7): EAGVAQSPRYKIIEKRQSVAFWCNPISGHATLYWYQQILGQGPKLLIQFQNNGVVDDSQLPKDRFSAERLKGVDSTLKIQPAKLEDSAVYLCASSLPGTGGYEQYFGPGTRLTVT.

CDR3: CAISEPSRTLGDGYTF. CDR3 nucleotide sequence: TGTGCCATCAGTGAGCCTTCGCGGACACTTGGGGATGGCTACACCTTC. V and J are TRBV10-3 and TRBJ1-2, with a tentative D call TRBD1 (5 bases). This CDR3 spans 16 amino acids. Germline CDR1 is ENHRY and CDR2 is SYGVKD. Trimming stripped 2 bases from V and 6 bases from J, with 19 bases between.

This clone was seen a single time. The chain joins TRBV6-6 to TRBJ1-1, with 11 positions matching TRBD1. The CDR3 sequence is 13 residues long. Germline V gene lookup returns CDR1 MNHNY and CDR2 SVGAGI (reference sequence). The V and J ends lost 5 bases and 6 bases, in that order; junction bases with no gene match: 2. The CDR3 DNA follows: TGTGCCAGCAGTACGGGACAGGGGGCTGAAGCTTTCTTT. Translation gives CASSTGQGAEAFF.

The chain couples TRBV14 to TRBJ2-7; a possible D gene is TRBD2 (5 bases). The V gene lost 0 bases and the J gene lost 0 bases, with 9 bases spanning the gap. The CDR3 has 15 amino acids. Germline assignment: CDR1 SGHDN and CDR2 FVKESK. This chain's CDR3 is CASSQEVGSSYEQYF. The CDR3 nucleotides read TGTGCCAGCAGCCAAGAGGTAGGGAGCTCCTACGAGCAGTACTTC.

The chain uses TRBV19 and TRBJ1-2; TRBD1 matches at 7 bases. The junction had 9 bases not matched to a gene; V was cut back by 3 bases and J by 8 bases. Germline values: CDR1 LNHDA, CDR2 SQIVND (reference sequence). The CDR3 has 14 amino acids. Written as DNA, the CDR3 is TGTGCCAGTAGTATCCCCCTGACAGGGCTCGGCTACACCTTC. Translating gives CASSIPLTGLGYTF.

The chain combines TRBV3-1 (or the pseudogene TRBV3-2) with TRBJ2-7; TRBD1 matches 10 bases. The CDR3 contains 15 residues. Looked up from germline, CDR1 is LGHDT and CDR2 is YNNKEL (reference sequence). The V gene end was trimmed by 1 base and the J gene end by 2 bases; junction bases not matched to a gene: 2. The CDR3, as DNA: TGTGCCAGCAGCCAAGTGACAGGGGGCCCCTACGAGCAGTACTTC. Its translation is CASSQVTGGPYEQYF.